The clone carrying this TCR beta chain was seen just once. As processed by the authors: The authors estimated nucleated cell counts from reference gene primer amplification. The protocol was immunoSEQ multiplex PCR, while the TCRdb copy is restricted to in-frame clones and leaves out a portion. V and J calls plus clone size are reproduced from that table; the DNA served to infer D and trimming. The sample includes 40,000 to 55,000 clones, roughly 86% of them seen just once. The data derive from a study of blood T cell repertoires in COVID-19. About the study: Acute and convalescent COVID-19 specimens originated in the United States, Italy and Spain. Sample material is recorded as cDNA or gDNA derived from T cells, B-cell-depleted T cells, or PBMCs.

This CDR3 contains 19 residues. Germline V gene sequence: CDR1 SGHRS, CDR2 YFSETQ. The V gene end was trimmed by 1 base and the J gene end by 0 bases; junction bases not matched to a gene: 11. Sequenced input: peripheral blood. This chain uses TRBV5-1 with TRBJ2-3, with 10 positions matching TRBD2. The sequence derives from a human donor in a cohort sampled during active COVID-19. This chain's CDR3 is CASSLSRTSGSSSTDTQYF. CDR3 nucleotides: TGCGCCAGCAGCTTGTCACGGACTAGCGGATCCTCTAGCACAGATACGCAGTATTTT. The complete variable domain, with remaining parts taken from reference TRBV5-1 and TRBJ2-3, reads KAGVTQTPRYLIKTRGQQVTLSCSPISGHRSVSWYQQTPGQGLQFLFEYFSETQRNKGNFPGRFSGRQFSNSRSEMNVSTLELGDSALYLCASSLSRTSGSSSTDTQYFGPGTRLTVL.